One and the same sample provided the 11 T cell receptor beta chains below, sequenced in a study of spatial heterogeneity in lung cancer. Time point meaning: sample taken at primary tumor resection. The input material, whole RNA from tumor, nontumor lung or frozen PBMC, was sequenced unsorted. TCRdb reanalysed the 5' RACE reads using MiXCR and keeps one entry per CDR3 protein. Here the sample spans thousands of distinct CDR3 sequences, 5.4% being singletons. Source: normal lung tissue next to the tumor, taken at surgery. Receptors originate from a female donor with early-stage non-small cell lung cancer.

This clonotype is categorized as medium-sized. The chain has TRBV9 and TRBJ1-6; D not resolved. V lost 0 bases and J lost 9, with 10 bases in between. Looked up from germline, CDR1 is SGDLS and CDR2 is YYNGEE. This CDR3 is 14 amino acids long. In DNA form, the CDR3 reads TGTGCCAGCAGCGTAGAAGGGATAAGTTCACCCCTCCACTTT. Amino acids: CASSVEGISSPLHF.

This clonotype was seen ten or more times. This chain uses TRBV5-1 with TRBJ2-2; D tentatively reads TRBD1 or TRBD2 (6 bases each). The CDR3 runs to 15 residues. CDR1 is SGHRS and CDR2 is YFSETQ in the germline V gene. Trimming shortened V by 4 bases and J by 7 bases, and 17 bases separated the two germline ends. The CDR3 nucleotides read TGCGCCAGCAGCCCGAGGGGGGCGCGGGACGGGGAGCTGTTTTTT. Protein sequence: CASSPRGARDGELFF.

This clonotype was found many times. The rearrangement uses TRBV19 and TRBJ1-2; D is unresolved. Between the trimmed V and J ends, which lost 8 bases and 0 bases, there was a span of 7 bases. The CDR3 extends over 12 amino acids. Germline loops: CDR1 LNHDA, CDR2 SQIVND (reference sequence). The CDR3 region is CASSPANYGYTF. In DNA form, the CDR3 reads TGTGCCAGTTCCCCGGCTAACTATGGCTACACCTTC.

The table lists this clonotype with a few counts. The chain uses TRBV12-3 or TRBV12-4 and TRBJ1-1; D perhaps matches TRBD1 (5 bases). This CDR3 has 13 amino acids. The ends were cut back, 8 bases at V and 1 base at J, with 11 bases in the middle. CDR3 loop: CASLGPPNTEAFF. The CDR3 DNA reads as TGTGCCAGCCTGGGACCCCCGAACACTGAAGCTTTCTTT.

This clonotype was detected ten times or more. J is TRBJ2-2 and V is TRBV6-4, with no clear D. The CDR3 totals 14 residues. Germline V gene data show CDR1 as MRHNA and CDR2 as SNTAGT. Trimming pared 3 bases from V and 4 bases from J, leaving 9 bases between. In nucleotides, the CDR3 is TGTGCCAGCAGTGAACAGTCGGTCACCGGGGAGCTGTTTTTT. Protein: CASSEQSVTGELFF.

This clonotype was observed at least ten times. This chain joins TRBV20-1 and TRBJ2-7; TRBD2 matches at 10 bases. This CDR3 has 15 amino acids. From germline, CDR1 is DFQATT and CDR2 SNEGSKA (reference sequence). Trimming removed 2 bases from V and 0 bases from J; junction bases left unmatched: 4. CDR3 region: CSARKREGNSYEQYF. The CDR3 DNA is TGCAGTGCTAGAAAGCGGGAGGGAAACTCCTACGAGCAGTACTTC.

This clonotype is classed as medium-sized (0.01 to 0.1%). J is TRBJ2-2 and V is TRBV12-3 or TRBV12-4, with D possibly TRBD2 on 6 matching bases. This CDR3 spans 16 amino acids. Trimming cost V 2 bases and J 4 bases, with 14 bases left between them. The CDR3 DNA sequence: TGTGCCAGCAGTTTACGGCGCCCCGGGGGCACCGGGGAGCTGTTTTTT. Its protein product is CASSLRRPGGTGELFF.

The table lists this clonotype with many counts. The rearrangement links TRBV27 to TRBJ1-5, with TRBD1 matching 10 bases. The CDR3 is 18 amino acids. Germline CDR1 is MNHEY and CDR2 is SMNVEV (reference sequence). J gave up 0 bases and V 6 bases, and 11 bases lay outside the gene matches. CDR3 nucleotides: TGTGCCAGCAGCCCGGGACAGGGGTCGAGATATAGCAATCAGCCCCAGCATTTT. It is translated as CASSPGQGSRYSNQPQHF.

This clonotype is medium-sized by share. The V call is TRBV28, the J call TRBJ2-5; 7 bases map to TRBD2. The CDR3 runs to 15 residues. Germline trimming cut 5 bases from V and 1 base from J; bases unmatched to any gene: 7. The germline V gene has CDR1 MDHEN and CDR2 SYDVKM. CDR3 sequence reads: CASSAYTSAQETQYF. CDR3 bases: TGTGCCAGCAGTGCCTACACTAGCGCCCAAGAGACCCAGTACTTC.

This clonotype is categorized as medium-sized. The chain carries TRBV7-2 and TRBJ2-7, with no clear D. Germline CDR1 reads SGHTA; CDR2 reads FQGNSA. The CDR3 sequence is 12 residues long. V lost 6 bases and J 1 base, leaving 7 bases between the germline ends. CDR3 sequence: CASRAGSYEQYF. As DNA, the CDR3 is TGTGCCAGCAGGGCTGGGTCCTACGAGCAGTACTTC. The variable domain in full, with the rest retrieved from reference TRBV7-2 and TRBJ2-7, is GAGVSQSPSNKVTEKGKDVELRCDPISGHTALYWYRQSLGQGLEFLIYFQGNSAPDKSGLPSDRFSAERTGGSVSTLTIQRTQQEDSAVYLCASRAGSYEQYFGPGTRLTVT.

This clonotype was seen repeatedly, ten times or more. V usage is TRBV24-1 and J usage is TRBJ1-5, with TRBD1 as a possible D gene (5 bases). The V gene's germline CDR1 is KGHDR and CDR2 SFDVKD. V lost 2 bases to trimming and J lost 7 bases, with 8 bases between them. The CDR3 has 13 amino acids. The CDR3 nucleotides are TGTGCCACCAGTGATTGGCAGGGACAGCCCCAGCATTTT. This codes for CATSDWQGQPQHF.